This TCR beta chain was identified during a study of graft-versus-host responses after intestinal transplantation. Of note for this clone: The antigen is unknown.

Findings and limits, study-wide: The study associated peak circulating GvH clone levels with early post-transplant HvG declines.

After removal of 3 bases from V and 0 bases from J, the junction contained 2 bases not matched to a gene. The CDR3 sequence is 15 residues long. Germline-derived CDR1 and CDR2 are SGHTA and FQGNSA. TCRdb keeps only in-frame clones here, not all; method: immunoSEQ multiplex PCR. The sample carries approximately 86,000 clones, 91% recorded once. The clonotype originates from a human donor who received an intestinal transplant. This material consisted of unstimulated CD4+ T cells sorted from spleen or lymph node cells, taken before intestinal transplant. The chain uses TRBV7-2 and TRBJ1-1; 9 bases align to TRBD1. CDR3 nucleotides: TGTGCCAGCAGCTTGTGGACAGGGGTGAACACTGAAGCTTTCTTT. Encoded protein: CASSLWTGVNTEAFF.